A single sample is the source of the 20 T cell receptor beta chains below, sequenced in a study of OX40 agonist ivuxolimab in advanced cancers. Preparation of the library involved the immunoSEQ multiplex PCR assay. Drawn from immuneACCESS, this table holds only the in-frame rearrangements with V and J called that TCRdb kept. Clones are partly lost; checked studies trace under half to an unresolved V gene and leave the rest unexplained. The sample yields some 70,000 clones; roughly 84% were counted once. The ten biggest clones cover roughly 0.69% of the sample. The sequences come from CD4+ or CD8+ T cells sorted from blood, collected in a trial of the OX40 agonist ivuxolimab. These receptors all come from an adult with an advanced solid tumor such as melanoma, head and neck, liver or kidney cancer.

The chain recombines TRBV19 with TRBJ1-6; a possible D gene is TRBD1 (6 bases). V was shortened by 7 bases and J by 9 bases, with 10 bases between the two germline ends. The CDR3 length is 12 residues. Germline-derived CDR1 and CDR2 are LNHDA and SQIVND (reference sequence). As DNA, the CDR3 is TGTGCCAGTACCCAGGGGTCTTCACCCCTCCACTTT. It is translated as CASTQGSSPLHF. The full variable domain, with the rest looked up from reference TRBV19 and TRBJ1-6, is DGGITQSPKYLFRKEGQNVTLSCEQNLNHDAMYWYRQDPGQGLRLIYYSQIVNDFQKGDIAEGYSVSREKKESFPLTVTSAQKNPTAFYLCASTQGSSPLHFGNGTRLTVT.

The rearrangement uses TRBV18 and TRBJ2-5, with TRBD1 matching over 8 bases. The germline gives CDR1 KGHSH, CDR2 LQKENI. There are 14 residues in the CDR3. With V trimmed by 4 bases and J by 2 bases, 3 bases remained unmatched. CDR3 DNA sequence: TGTGCCAGCTCACTCGGACAGGGTCAAGAGACCCAGTACTTC. This encodes CASSLGQGQETQYF.

This clone has only one observation. The chain recombines TRBV7-2 with TRBJ1-2; D gene ambiguous. CDR3 length: 13 residues. Trimming shortened V by 5 bases and J by 7 bases, and 14 bases separated the two germline ends. Looked up from germline, CDR1 is SGHTA and CDR2 is FQGNSA. The DNA for the CDR3 is TGTGCCAGCAGCCCGGAGGCCATGGGTGGCTACACCTTC. It codes for CASSPEAMGGYTF.

The table lists this clone with a few counts. The rearrangement uses TRBV5-1 and TRBJ1-2; tentative D call: TRBD1 (5 bases). This CDR3 is 13 amino acids long. CDR1 is SGHRS, CDR2 YFSETQ, per germline. Between the trimmed V and J ends, which lost 4 bases and 8 bases, there was a span of 15 bases. CDR3 protein: CASSLEGERGYTF. CDR3 nucleotides: TGCGCCAGCAGCCTGGAAGGGGAGAGGGGCTACACCTTC. Together with reference TRBV5-1 and TRBJ1-2, the CDR3 gives the full variable domain: KAGVTQTPRYLIKTRGQQVTLSCSPISGHRSVSWYQQTPGQGLQFLFEYFSETQRNKGNFPGRFSGRQFSNSRSEMNVSTLELGDSALYLCASSLEGERGYTFGSGTRLTVV.

This rearrangement joins TRBV5-1 to TRBJ1-4, with unresolved D. This CDR3 is built from 14 residues. V was clipped by 5 bases and J by 6 bases, with 14 bases between them. Germline V gives CDR1 SGHRS, CDR2 YFSETQ. The CDR3 DNA sequence: TGCGCCAGCAGTAGTAGTTTTAAGGATGAAAAACTGTTTTTT. Amino acids: CASSSSFKDEKLFF.

V and J are TRBV7-9 and TRBJ2-5; unclear D gene. This CDR3 has 14 amino acids. The germline gives CDR1 SEHNR, CDR2 FQNEAQ (reference sequence). V lost 3 bases, J lost 5 bases, and 13 bases lay in between. The CDR3 sequence: CASSFFGMGETQYF. The CDR3 region has the DNA TGTGCCAGCAGCTTTTTCGGCATGGGGGAGACCCAGTACTTC.

This clone was recorded once. This chain connects TRBV7-2 to TRBJ1-1; D may be TRBD1 (6 bases). Germline values: CDR1 SGHTA, CDR2 FQGNSA. Trimming removed 5 bases at V and 9 bases at J, with 13 bases between. The CDR3 sequence is 12 residues long. CDR3 DNA: TGTGCCAGCAGCCCCATACAGGGAAAAGCTTTCTTT. This encodes CASSPIQGKAFF.

This chain connects TRBV11-3 to TRBJ1-3; D is ambiguous. CDR3 length equals 14 residues. Germline-derived CDR1 and CDR2 are SGHNT and YENEEA. With 2 bases removed from V and 1 base from J, the gap between germline ends came to 6 bases. This CDR3 reads CASSLPGSGNTIYF. The CDR3 DNA reads TGTGCCAGCAGCTTACCAGGATCTGGAAACACCATATATTTT.

The chain is built from TRBV7-6 and TRBJ1-1, with unresolved D. Germline V gene data show CDR1 as SGHVS and CDR2 as FNYEAQ. The CDR3 is 15 residues long. The ends were cut back, 3 bases at V and 0 bases at J, with 11 bases in the middle. Here the CDR3 reads CASSFLADLNTEAFF. CDR3 nucleotides: TGTGCCAGCAGCTTCTTGGCAGACCTGAACACTGAAGCTTTCTTT.

The J gene is TRBJ1-5, the V gene TRBV15; the D is unclear. Trimming removed 2 bases from V and 3 bases from J, with 5 bases in between. This CDR3 is built from 13 residues. Per germline, CDR1 LNHNV and CDR2 YYDKDF (reference sequence). Written as DNA, the CDR3 is TGTGCCACCAGCAGATCTTCCAATCAGCCCCAGCATTTT. Protein product: CATSRSSNQPQHF.

This chain connects TRBV7-5 to TRBJ2-5. TRBV7-5 is termed a pseudogene. This CDR3 region has 13 residues. This CDR3 reads CARSEIHQETQYF. In nucleotides, the CDR3 is TGTGCCAGAAGCGAAATCCATCAAGAGACCCAGTACTTC.

V is TRBV19 and J is TRBJ2-4; D uncertain. Per germline, CDR1 LNHDA and CDR2 SQIVND (reference sequence). This CDR3 is built from 16 residues. Between the trimmed V and J ends, which lost 5 bases and 0 bases, there was a span of 14 bases. CDR3 DNA: TGTGCCAGTAGTGTACAGATAGCACTAGCCAAAAACATTCAGTACTTC. Translating it yields CASSVQIALAKNIQYF.

V gene TRBV9 combines with J gene TRBJ2-5; 8 bases agree with TRBD1. The CDR3 has 14 amino acids. The junction had 5 bases not matched to a gene; V was cut back by 3 bases and J by 4 bases. Germline assignment: CDR1 SGDLS and CDR2 YYNGEE. CDR3 region: CASSAATGAETQYF. CDR3 in DNA: TGTGCCAGCAGCGCTGCGACAGGGGCAGAGACCCAGTACTTC.

V and J are TRBV12-5 and TRBJ1-1; D unclear. V was trimmed by 4 bases and J by 7 bases, leaving 13 bases between them. Germline CDR1 LGHNT, CDR2 FRNRAP. CDR3 length: 13 residues. This CDR3 reads CASGSLSGGEAFF. As DNA, the CDR3 is TGTGCTAGTGGTTCCTTATCAGGAGGTGAAGCTTTCTTT.

This clone has only one observation. One junction end disagrees with the germline gene, perhaps due to a read error. The chain combines TRBV7-7 with TRBJ2-1; possibly TRBD1 for D (5 bases). The germline V gene has CDR1 SSHAT and CDR2 FNYEAQ (reference sequence). The CDR3 totals 17 residues. This CDR3 is CASSLASGLGTYNEQFF. The CDR3 coding sequence is TGTGCTAGCAGCTTAGCATCAGGGTTAGGAACCTACAATGAGCAGTTCTTC.

The V and J genes are TRBV7-2 and TRBJ2-5; 9 nucleotides align to TRBD1. The CDR3 has 14 amino acids. The germline V gene encodes CDR1 SGHTA and CDR2 FQGNSA. Unmatched junction bases numbered 2, after V lost 1 base and J lost 5 bases. This CDR3 is CASSLGQGVETQYF. The CDR3 nucleotides are TGTGCCAGCAGCTTAGGACAGGGGGTCGAGACCCAGTACTTC.

The chain has TRBV11-2 and TRBJ1-5; unclear D gene. V was pared by 1 base and J by 0 bases, with 10 bases between. Germline values: CDR1 SGHAT, CDR2 FQNNGV. The CDR3 extends over 16 amino acids. The CDR3: CASSLGAGYSNQPQHF. The CDR3 bases are TGTGCCAGCAGCTTAGGGGCGGGATATAGCAATCAGCCCCAGCATTTT.

The chain has TRBV20-1 and TRBJ2-4, with D perhaps TRBD1 (5 bases). This CDR3 is built from 11 residues. Germline values: CDR1 DFQATT, CDR2 SNEGSKA (reference sequence). V lost 5 bases to trimming and J lost 8 bases, with 10 bases between them. The CDR3 sequence is CSAPRVHIQYF. The CDR3 nucleotides are TGCAGTGCTCCCAGGGTACACATTCAGTACTTC.

This chain links TRBV19 with TRBJ1-2; TRBD1 might be the D (6 bases). Germline CDR1 and CDR2: LNHDA and SQIVND (reference sequence). CDR3 length equals 16 residues. With 5 bases removed from V and 4 bases from J, the gap between germline ends came to 20 bases. The CDR3 reads CASSASGTQKLYGYTF. The DNA for the CDR3 is TGTGCCAGTAGTGCCTCCGGGACACAGAAACTCTATGGCTACACCTTC.

This clone was seen a handful of times. This CDR3 is CASSYSGHMNTEAFF. CDR3 nucleotide sequence: TGTGCCAGCAGTTACTCGGGGCACATGAACACTGAAGCTTTCTTT. V is TRBV6-6 and J is TRBJ1-1; maybe TRBD1 (5 bases). Germline lookup yields CDR1 MNHNY and CDR2 SVGAGI (reference sequence). This CDR3 is 15 amino acids long. Deletions cut 0 bases from V and 0 bases from J, with 8 bases between.